A selection of T cell receptor beta chains follows, all from one sample in a study of cytomegalovirus exposure and HLA in healthy donors. Profiling relied on immunoSEQ multiplex PCR, and the TCRdb table lists in-frame clones only, not all of them. The sample has over 150,000 clones, 80% to 85% seen once. The specimen was PBMCs. The origin of the receptors is a male donor in good health and CMV-seropositive. CDR3s include the opening cysteine and the closing phenylalanine or tryptophan. Fields, in order: V gene, J gene, CDR3 protein.

TRBV2	TRBJ1-5	CASSGQGGNQPQHF
TRBV19	TRBJ1-2	CASHTTRNYGYTF
TRBV27	TRBJ1-5	CASSLYNQPQHF
TRBV14	TRBJ1-2	CASSQVGSRLDYTF
TRBV19	TRBJ1-3	CASRQGSGNTIYF
TRBV6-1	TRBJ1-5	CASSQGQGVFNQPQHF
TRBV27	TRBJ1-1	CASTPFGVGPETPLLNTEAFF
TRBV5-6	TRBJ1-5	CASSFRARGPQHF
TRBV19	TRBJ1-4	CASSRTGNEKLFF
TRBV4-3	TRBJ2-1	CASSQVWRDSYNEQFF
TRBV27	TRBJ1-6	CASSRTGGQNNSPLHF
TRBV27	TRBJ1-1	CASSLEEGTVNTEAFF
TRBV5-4	TRBJ2-7	CASSSQTSGRLSF
TRBV4-1	TRBJ2-6	CASSTGTGPFSGANGLTF
TRBV6-5	TRBJ1-1	CASSRTGGGSAFF
TRBV28	TRBJ2-1	CASSPTGVKVDEQFF
TRBV2	TRBJ1-2	CASSGRQGNYGYTF
TRBV5-1	TRBJ2-2	CASSLSGLAGDNTGELFF
TRBV7-8	TRBJ2-1	CASSPFRGNEQFF
TRBV9	TRBJ2-2	CASSSGTSVSGELFF
TRBV5-1	TRBJ1-1	CASSLVKGVNTEAFF
TRBV5-1	TRBJ1-1	CASSSIPGNTEAFF
TRBV6-5	TRBJ2-7	CASSKGQYEQYF
TRBV21-1	TRBJ2-7	CARTLFYEQYF
TRBV19	TRBJ2-5	CASSKREGETQYF
TRBV19	TRBJ2-7	CASSRTPSSYEQYF
TRBV11-2	TRBJ2-2	CASSLDRTGELFF
TRBV5-4	TRBJ2-3	CASRTGVSTDTQYF
TRBV5-3	TRBJ2-7	CARSSTLAGAEQYF
TRBV9	TRBJ1-5	CASSVGGQGNQPQHF
TRBV19	TRBJ2-3	CASSRGHRGTDTQYF
TRBV9	TRBJ1-3	CASSVERHGNTIYF
TRBV9	TRBJ2-2	CASTARANSGRAGELFF
TRBV30	TRBJ2-7	CAWSPQGSNEQYF
TRBV5-5	TRBJ1-2	CASSSMRGAQRSVYGYTF
TRBV12-5	TRBJ2-5	CASGDLQGFLEETQYF
TRBV9	TRBJ1-2	CASSVDRTLAGGYTF
TRBV9	TRBJ1-4	CASSVQGATNEKLFF
TRBV10-3	TRBJ1-2	CAISEEEGLANYGYTF
TRBV28	TRBJ1-5	CASSLWVRGRTSNQPQHF
TRBV7-9	TRBJ2-7	CASSTGTSGSLDEQYF
TRBV7-9	TRBJ1-2	CASSLDGTGAGNYGYTF
TRBV30	TRBJ2-5	CAWSVLGGQETQYF